This T cell receptor beta chain emerged from a study of control samples from healthy donors and cancer patients. V was pared by 5 bases and J by 9 bases, with 12 bases of the junction left unmatched. The germline gives CDR1 KGHSH, CDR2 LQKENI. The CDR3 runs 16 residues. Some clones are missing from TCRdb's copy, which holds only in-frame ones; the method was immunoSEQ multiplex PCR. The data show about 150,000 clones, 85% to 90% seen once. This chain links TRBV18 with TRBJ1-5, with 11 bases aligning to TRBD1. This receptor was taken from a man aged 18-30 years in good health. Sequencing was carried out using blood. CDR3 residues: CASSSRDRGSGTPQHF. The CDR3 region has the DNA TGTGCCAGCTCAAGCCGGGACAGGGGGAGCGGTACGCCCCAGCATTTT.